Reported below is one T cell receptor beta chain. Under the authors' procedure: Amplification of reference gene primers was used by the study to estimate nucleated cell counts. The method was immunoSEQ multiplex PCR; TCRdb's version includes in-frame clones alone and lacks a portion of them. The V and J calls and clone size come from that table; D and trimming were worked out from the DNA. This table has under 90,000 clones, approximately 80% appearing once. The sample is drawn from a study of blood T cell repertoires in COVID-19. Study at large: Nucleic acid was either cDNA or gDNA, and it came from T cells, B-cell-depleted T cells, or PBMCs.

The CDR3 has 20 residues. V lost 7 bases and J 0 bases, leaving 31 bases between the germline ends. The sample taken for sequencing was peripheral blood. The clonotype originates from a human donor in a cohort sampled during active COVID-19. V is TRBV23-1 and J is TRBJ2-7; no definite D call. TRBV23-1 is designated an ORF whose function remains uncertain. CDR3 in DNA: TGCGCCAGCAATCAGTCGTGTGATTTGCCAACTGATCTGAGCTCCTACGAGCAGTACGTC. This encodes CASNQSCDLPTDLSSYEQYV.